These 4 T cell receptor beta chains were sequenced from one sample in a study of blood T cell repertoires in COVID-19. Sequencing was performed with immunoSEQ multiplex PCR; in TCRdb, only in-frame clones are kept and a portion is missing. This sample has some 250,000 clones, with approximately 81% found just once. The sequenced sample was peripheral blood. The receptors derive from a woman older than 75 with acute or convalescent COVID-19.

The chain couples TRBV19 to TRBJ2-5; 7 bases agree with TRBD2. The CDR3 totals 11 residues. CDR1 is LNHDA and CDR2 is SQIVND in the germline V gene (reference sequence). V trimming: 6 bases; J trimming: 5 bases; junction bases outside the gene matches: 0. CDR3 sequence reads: CASRTSETQYF. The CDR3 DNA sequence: TGTGCCAGTAGGACTAGCGAGACCCAGTACTTC.

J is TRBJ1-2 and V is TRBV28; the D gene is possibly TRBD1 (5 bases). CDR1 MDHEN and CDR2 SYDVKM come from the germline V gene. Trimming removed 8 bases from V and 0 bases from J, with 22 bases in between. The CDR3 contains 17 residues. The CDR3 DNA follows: TGTGCCAGCCTTCCCCCTGGGAGCCGGGGGGCTAACTATGGCTACACCTTC. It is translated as CASLPPGSRGANYGYTF.

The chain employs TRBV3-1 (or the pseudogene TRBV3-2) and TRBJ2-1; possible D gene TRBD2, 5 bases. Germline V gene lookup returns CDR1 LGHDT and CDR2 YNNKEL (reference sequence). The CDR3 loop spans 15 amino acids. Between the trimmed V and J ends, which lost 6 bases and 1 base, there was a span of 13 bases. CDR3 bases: TGTGCCAGCAGATTAGGACTGGAGTCCTACAATGAGCAGTTCTTC. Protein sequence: CASRLGLESYNEQFF.

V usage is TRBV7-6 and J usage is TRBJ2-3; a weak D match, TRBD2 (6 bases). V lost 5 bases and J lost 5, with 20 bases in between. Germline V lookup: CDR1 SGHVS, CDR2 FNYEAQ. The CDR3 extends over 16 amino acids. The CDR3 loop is CASSPGGARWIDTQYF. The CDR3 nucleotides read TGTGCCAGCAGCCCGGGCGGGGCCAGGTGGATAGATACGCAGTATTTT.